A selection of T cell receptor beta chains follows, all from one sample in a study of OX40 agonist ivuxolimab in advanced cancers. Profiled with immunoSEQ multiplex PCR; TCRdb holds only in-frame clones, not every one. The sample gives more than 65,000 clones, 84% of which show up once; roughly 1.2% is in the top ten. The source was CD4+ or CD8+ T cells sorted from blood, collected in a trial of the OX40 agonist ivuxolimab. Receptors were obtained from an adult with an advanced solid tumor such as melanoma, head and neck, liver or kidney cancer. Each CDR3 is given with its conserved first and last residue. D genes are given only for firm matches. A row's size may be missing; if present it is once, few, many or a size class.

V gene	J gene	D gene	clone size	CDR3 DNA	CDR3 protein
TRBV7-8	TRBJ2-3	NA	NA	TGTGCCAGCAGCTTAAGACTCAGCACAGATACGCAGTATTTT	CASSLRLSTDTQYF
TRBV18	TRBJ2-7	TRBD1	NA	TGTGCCAGCTCCGGGTCGGGACAGGGGCTAACCGAGCAGTACTTC	CASSGSGQGLTEQYF
TRBV19	TRBJ2-7	TRBD2	NA	TGTGCCAGTAGTTCAGCCGGGACTAGGATCCACGAGCAGTACTTC	CASSSAGTRIHEQYF
TRBV6-1	TRBJ2-2	TRBD2	NA	TGTGCCAGCAGTGTGGGAGGGAATCCAACCGGGGAGCTGTTTTTT	CASSVGGNPTGELFF
TRBV18	TRBJ2-3	TRBD2	NA	TGTGCCAGCTCCCGCCTAGCGGGGCCTCTCACAGATACGCAGTATTTT	CASSRLAGPLTDTQYF
TRBV2	TRBJ1-2	TRBD1	NA	TGTGCCAGCAGTGGCCCACAGGGGCTGATTTCTGGCTACACCTTC	CASSGPQGLISGYTF
TRBV13	TRBJ2-7	NA	NA	TGTGCCAGCAGCTTCGGTCCTCGGGTGGAGGAGCAGTACTTC	CASSFGPRVEEQYF
TRBV18	TRBJ1-1	NA	NA	TGTGCCAGCTCACTGGGGGAGGCAGGGGCAGTAGGCACTGAAGCTTTCTTT	CASSLGEAGAVGTEAFF
TRBV27	TRBJ1-2	NA	NA	TGTGCCAGCATGGGCAGCCATAACTATGGCTACACCTTC	CASMGSHNYGYTF
TRBV2	TRBJ1-2	NA	NA	TGTGCCAGCAGCTACAGGACCAACTATGGCTACACCTTC	CASSYRTNYGYTF
TRBV27	TRBJ2-3	NA	NA	TGTGCCAGCAGTCCCCGACTAGACAGCACAGATACGCAGTATTTT	CASSPRLDSTDTQYF
TRBV7-6	TRBJ2-7	NA	NA	TGTGCCAGCAGCTTCACAGGGCGGCAAGTGGACGAGCAGTACTTC	CASSFTGRQVDEQYF
TRBV25-1	TRBJ1-1	NA	NA	TGTGCCAGCAGTGATTTGGATCGGTTTGAAGCTTTCTTT	CASSDLDRFEAFF
TRBV9	TRBJ2-1	TRBD1	NA	TGTGCCAGCGGTCAGGGGGATAAGAATGAGCAGTTCTTC	CASGQGDKNEQFF
TRBV18	TRBJ2-3	NA	NA	TGTGCCAGCTCACCGCCGTCGGGCAGAGTGGCAGATACGCAGTATTTT	CASSPPSGRVADTQYF
TRBV4-1	TRBJ1-3	NA	few	TGCGCCAGCAGCCAAGGGACTGCCGTTAGCAACACCATATATTTT	CASSQGTAVSNTIYF
TRBV7-2	TRBJ1-1	NA	NA	TGTGCCAGCAGCTTAGGTCAGTTGAACACTGAAGCTTTCTTT	CASSLGQLNTEAFF
TRBV7-3	TRBJ2-1	TRBD1	NA	TGTGCCAGCAGCCACACACAGGGGCGAGCCAATGAGCAGTTCTTC	CASSHTQGRANEQFF
TRBV4-2	TRBJ1-1	TRBD1	once	TGTGCCAGCAGCCAGATAGGACAGGGGTTGAACACTGAAGCTTTCTTT	CASSQIGQGLNTEAFF
TRBV14	TRBJ2-2	NA	NA	TGTGCCAGCAGCCCCCGGGCAGGGGACACCGGGGAGCTGTTTTTT	CASSPRAGDTGELFF
TRBV27	TRBJ1-4	NA	NA	TGTGCCAGCAGTTTAAGAGCATTCCGGGGGAAACTGTTTTTT	CASSLRAFRGKLFF
TRBV4-2	TRBJ1-2	TRBD1	few	TGTGCCAGCAGCCAAGATAGAAGGGGGCTTTATGGCTACACCTTC	CASSQDRRGLYGYTF
TRBV5-4	TRBJ2-3	NA	NA	TGTGCCAGCAGCTTGCGGCCGAGCGCAGATACGCAGTATTTT	CASSLRPSADTQYF